Each of the 24 T cell receptor beta chains below was sequenced from the same sample in a study of identical twins. Each CDR3 protein is one row after TCRdb ran MiXCR on the 5' RACE reads. The sample yields about 150,000 distinct CDR3 sequences, 3% to 4% seen once. The sample taken for sequencing was memory T cells sorted from blood. These receptors all come from a man aged 18 to 30 in good health.

This clonotype appeared many times. This rearrangement joins TRBV6-5 to TRBJ2-2; 7 bases agree with TRBD1. This CDR3 contains 16 residues. V was clipped by 1 base and J by 0 bases; unmatched bases: 2. Germline assignment: CDR1 MNHEY and CDR2 SVGAGI. DNA for the CDR3: TGTGCCAGCAGTTACTTCGACAGGGCGAACACCGGGGAGCTGTTTTTT. This codes for CASSYFDRANTGELFF.

This clonotype was recorded many times. This chain connects TRBV20-1 to TRBJ1-4, with 8 bases identical to TRBD1. The J segment lost 0 bases and the V segment lost 0 bases, leaving 6 bases of the junction unmatched. The CDR3 sequence is 17 residues long. Germline V gene data show CDR1 as DFQATT and CDR2 as SNEGSKA (reference sequence). The CDR3 DNA follows: TGCAGTGCTAGAGATTCCCGGACAGGGACAACTAATGAAAAACTGTTTTTT. It specifies CSARDSRTGTTNEKLFF.

This clonotype was found a few times. The chain recombines TRBV19 with TRBJ2-2; D is uncertain. CDR1 and CDR2 (germline): LNHDA, SQIVND (reference sequence). Between the trimmed V and J ends, which lost 2 bases and 4 bases, there was a span of 14 bases. The length of the CDR3 is 16 residues. The CDR3 coding sequence is TGTGCCAGTAGTATATTATCGACTGGAGTCACCGGGGAGCTGTTTTTT. This gives the protein CASSILSTGVTGELFF.

The CDR3 is CASSQDRDRGREQYF. The CDR3 DNA sequence: TGCGCCAGCAGCCAAGACCGGGACAGGGGGCGCGAGCAGTACTTC. V and J are TRBV4-1 and TRBJ2-7, with 12 bases fitting TRBD1. Trimming at V came to 0 bases and at J to 6 bases, leaving 3 bases not matched to a gene. The CDR3 is 15 residues long. Germline-derived CDR1 and CDR2 are MGHRA and YSYEKL.

In this sample, this clonotype turned up many times. The V and J genes are TRBV5-6 and TRBJ2-7, with 9 positions matching TRBD1. CDR1 is SGHDT and CDR2 is YYEEEE in the germline V gene. V shed 0 bases and J 4 bases; nucleotides not matched to a gene: 14. CDR3 length: 18 amino acids. CDR3 in DNA: TGTGCCAGCAGCTTGGCCATTTCTATTGGACAGGGGACATACGAGCAGTACGTC. Translated: CASSLAISIGQGTYEQYV.

This chain links TRBV19 with TRBJ1-2, with TRBD1 matching 7 bases. CDR1 and CDR2 (germline): LNHDA, SQIVND (reference sequence). The V and J ends lost 3 bases and 4 bases, in that order; junction bases with no gene match: 2. The CDR3 contains 13 residues. CDR3: CASSIQGGYGYTF. DNA of the CDR3: TGTGCCAGTAGTATCCAGGGGGGCTATGGCTACACCTTC.

This clonotype has a count of ten or more. The rearrangement links TRBV7-9 to TRBJ2-1, with a possible D match to TRBD2 (6 bases). Germline assignment: CDR1 SEHNR and CDR2 FQNEAQ (reference sequence). The CDR3 is 15 amino acids. V gave up 5 bases and J gave up 10 bases, with 21 bases separating them. The CDR3 nucleotides are TGTGCCAGCAGCCCCCCGGGGGTCCTCGGGATGGAGCAGTTCTTC. It encodes CASSPPGVLGMEQFF. The entire variable domain, with the rest obtained from reference TRBV7-9 and TRBJ2-1, is as follows: DTGVSQNPRHKITKRGQNVTFRCDPISEHNRLYWYRQTLGQGPEFLTYFQNEAQLEKSRLLSDRFSAERPKGSFSTLEIQRTEQGDSAMYLCASSPPGVLGMEQFFGPGTRLTVL.

This clonotype was detected a few times. The chain joins TRBV4-3 to TRBJ1-4, with D maybe TRBD1 (6 bases). CDR1 is LGHNA and CDR2 is YSLEER in the germline V gene. CDR3 length equals 16 residues. Trimming removed 0 bases from V and 4 bases from J, with 12 bases in between. This CDR3 reads CASSQDWTADNEKLFF. As DNA, the CDR3 is TGCGCCAGCAGCCAAGATTGGACAGCAGATAATGAAAAACTGTTTTTT.

This clonotype showed up many times. J is TRBJ1-1 and V is TRBV6-1; D ambiguous. This CDR3 comprises 12 residues. V lost 3 bases and J lost 8, with 10 bases in between. Germline values: CDR1 MNHNS, CDR2 SASEGT. The CDR3 region has the DNA TGTGCCAGCAGTGACCGACGGACGGAAGCTTTCTTT. As protein: CASSDRRTEAFF.

This clonotype has at least ten counts. The genes are TRBV6-4 and TRBJ2-2; a weak D match, TRBD1 (6 bases). The CDR3 is 13 residues long. Per the germline V gene, CDR1 is MRHNA and CDR2 is SNTAGT. Trimming pared 11 bases from V and 5 bases from J, leaving 15 bases between. Here the CDR3 DNA reads TGTGCCTCCGGACAGACTGATACCGGGGAGCTGTTTTTT. Translation gives CASGQTDTGELFF.

In the case of this clonotype: A much more abundant neighbour one base away suggests this may be a read error. No conserved phenylalanine or tryptophan is present at the end of the CDR3, so a read error is the likely explanation. The chain couples TRBV5-5 to TRBJ2-3, with no clear D. Trimming took 2 bases from V and 0 from J, leaving 4 bases between them. The CDR3 length is 13 residues. Germline values: CDR1 SGHKS, CDR2 YYEKEE (reference sequence). This chain's CDR3 is CASSFASTDTQYS. The CDR3 DNA sequence: TGTGCCAGCAGCTTCGCAAGCACAGATACGCAGTATTCT.

The chain uses TRBV14 and TRBJ2-5; 8 nucleotides line up with TRBD1. V trimming: 5 bases; J trimming: 2 bases; junction bases outside the gene matches: 7. The CDR3 consists of 15 residues. The germline gives CDR1 SGHDN, CDR2 FVKESK. CDR3 bases: TGTGCCAGCAGCAAAAGCACAGGGGGGCAAGAGACCCAGTACTTC. Encoded protein: CASSKSTGGQETQYF.

This clonotype has a handful of counts. Since a much larger clone is just one base distant, this may be a read error. This sequence joins TRBV7-9 and TRBJ2-5; a weak D match, TRBD2 (6 bases). The CDR3 loop spans 15 amino acids. Germline-derived CDR1 and CDR2 are SEHNR and FQNEAQ (reference sequence). CDR3 amino acids: CSSSFQGRSQETQYF. CDR3 DNA sequence: TGTTCCAGCAGCTTCCAAGGGAGGTCTCAAGAGACCCAGTACTTC.

In this sample, this clonotype turned up many times. Sequence at one end of the junction differs from germline and may be a read error. J is TRBJ1-5 and V is TRBV12-3 or TRBV12-4; D gene uncertain. CDR3 size: 13 residues. CDR3 amino acids: CASSPGSSQPQHF. DNA of the CDR3: TGTGCCAGCAGTCCCGGGAGCAGTCAGCCCCAGCATTTT.

This clonotype was counted at least ten times. The chain is built from TRBV12-3 or TRBV12-4 and TRBJ2-5, with TRBD2 matching over 10 bases. CDR3 size: 15 residues. With V trimmed by 2 bases and J by 9 bases, 9 bases remained unmatched. CDR3 coding DNA: TGTGCCAGCAGTTTATCGACTAGCGGGTATGTGGCCCAGTACTTC. Its protein is CASSLSTSGYVAQYF.

This clonotype occurred a few times. This CDR3 is CAWSVLGQGNQPQHF. The CDR3 region has the DNA TGTGCCTGGAGTGTACTTGGACAGGGGAATCAGCCCCAGCATTTT. The chain employs TRBV30 and TRBJ1-5, with 9 positions matching TRBD1. The CDR3 totals 15 residues. Germline V CDR1 and CDR2: GTSNPN, SVGIG (reference sequence). After removal of 0 bases from V and 4 bases from J, the junction contained 4 bases not matched to a gene.

This clonotype was recorded at least ten times. This chain links TRBV20-1 with TRBJ1-6; TRBD1 is a possible D gene (5 bases). The germline V gene encodes CDR1 DFQATT and CDR2 SNEGSKA (reference sequence). The V end was cut by 3 bases, the J end by 0 bases, with 9 bases between. CDR3 length equals 15 residues. CDR3 sequence: CSARGEDSYNSPLHF. CDR3 sequence (DNA): TGCAGTGCTAGGGGGGAGGACTCCTATAATTCACCCCTCCACTTT.

V gene TRBV20-1 combines with J gene TRBJ2-5; TRBD2 agrees at 13 bases. The CDR3 length is 16 residues. The germline V gene has CDR1 DFQATT and CDR2 SNEGSKA (reference sequence). Trimming cost V 0 bases and J 5 bases; bases outside gene matches: 6. The CDR3 loop reads CSARDRLAGGRETQYF. The DNA for the CDR3 is TGCAGTGCTAGAGATCGACTAGCGGGAGGAAGGGAGACCCAGTACTTC.

This clonotype was found many times. The chain has TRBV27 and TRBJ1-1; D call uncertain. This CDR3 has 15 residues. Between the trimmed V and J ends, which lost 2 bases and 2 bases, there was a span of 12 bases. Germline V gives CDR1 MNHEY, CDR2 SMNVEV (reference sequence). The CDR3 sequence is CASSLMGPRNTEAFF. In DNA form, the CDR3 reads TGTGCCAGCAGTTTAATGGGCCCGAGAAACACTGAAGCTTTCTTT.

The genes are TRBV5-1 and TRBJ2-1, with D perhaps TRBD1 (5 bases). The V gene lost 2 bases and the J gene lost 7 bases, with 13 bases spanning the gap. The CDR3 is 14 amino acids. Germline assignment: CDR1 SGHRS and CDR2 YFSETQ. CDR3 nucleotide sequence: TGCGCCAGCAGCTTCGGTGACAGCTGGAATGAGCAGTTCTTC. It specifies CASSFGDSWNEQFF.

This clonotype was counted many times. The chain links TRBV7-2 to TRBJ2-5, with D maybe TRBD2 (6 bases). The CDR3 has 14 amino acids. Trimming took 1 base from V and 4 from J, leaving 10 bases between them. Germline-derived CDR1 and CDR2 are SGHTA and FQGNSA. The CDR3 reads CASSLVSGVETQYF. DNA of the CDR3: TGTGCCAGCAGCTTAGTATCGGGGGTAGAGACCCAGTACTTC.

This clonotype was counted ten times or more. The gene calls are TRBV5-1 and TRBJ2-2; D gene uncertain. This CDR3 is 13 amino acids long. The ends were cut back, 7 bases at V and 1 base at J, with 8 bases in the middle. Per germline, CDR1 SGHRS and CDR2 YFSETQ. CDR3 nucleotides: TGCGCCAGCGGTCTCCGGAACACCGGGGAGCTGTTTTTT. This translates into CASGLRNTGELFF.

This clonotype was counted at least ten times. DNA of the CDR3: TGCAGCGTCCCCATCGGGGGCCTAAGCCACGAGCAGTACTTC. It translates to CSVPIGGLSHEQYF. The V call is TRBV29-1, the J call TRBJ2-7; D may be TRBD1 or TRBD2 (6 bases each). The germline V gene encodes CDR1 SQVTM and CDR2 ANQGSEA. V was trimmed by 6 bases and J by 5 bases, leaving 20 bases between them. The CDR3 is 14 residues long.

This clonotype showed up many times. The chain uses TRBV12-3 or TRBV12-4 and TRBJ2-3; 7 bases line up with TRBD2. V lost 6 bases and J lost 4; bases outside the gene matches: 13. This CDR3 comprises 16 residues. For the CDR3, the DNA is TGTGCCAGCAGCTCTCCCCCGGGGGGATTCCCAGATACGCAGTATTTT. Its protein is CASSSPPGGFPDTQYF.